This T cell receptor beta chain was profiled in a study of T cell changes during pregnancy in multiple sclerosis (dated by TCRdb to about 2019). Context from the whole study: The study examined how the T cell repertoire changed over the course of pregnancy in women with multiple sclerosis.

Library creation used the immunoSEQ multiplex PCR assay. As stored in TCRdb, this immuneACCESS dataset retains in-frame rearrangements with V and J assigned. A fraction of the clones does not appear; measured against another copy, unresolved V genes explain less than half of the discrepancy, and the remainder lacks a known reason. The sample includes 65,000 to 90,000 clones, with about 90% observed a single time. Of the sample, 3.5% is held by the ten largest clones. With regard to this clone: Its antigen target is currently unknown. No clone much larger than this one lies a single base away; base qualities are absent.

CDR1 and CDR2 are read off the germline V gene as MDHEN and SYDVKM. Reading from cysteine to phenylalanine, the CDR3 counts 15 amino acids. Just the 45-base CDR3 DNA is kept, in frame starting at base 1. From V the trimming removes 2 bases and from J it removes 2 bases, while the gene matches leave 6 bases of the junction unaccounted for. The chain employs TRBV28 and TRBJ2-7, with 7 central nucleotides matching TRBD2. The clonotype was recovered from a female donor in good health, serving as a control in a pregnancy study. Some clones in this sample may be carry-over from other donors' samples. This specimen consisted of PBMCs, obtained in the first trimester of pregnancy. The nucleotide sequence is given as TGTGCCAGCAGTTTAAAGGGAGGGTGGCCCTACGAGCAGTACTTC. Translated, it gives CASSLKGGWPYEQYF.